This TCR beta chain was recovered during a study of CD8 T cells in ankylosing spondylitis. CDR3 size: 14 residues. CDR1 is SGHDT, CDR2 YYEEEE, per germline. Trimming removed 4 bases at V and 9 bases at J, with 16 bases between. This clonotype was counted a single time. What it binds is not known. Findings of the study overall: Under 10 highly homologous variants formed a TCR beta motif that appeared characteristic of ankylosing spondylitis blood. There were earlier reports of some motif variants in reactive arthritis synovial fluid and blood. Reported data indicate significant enrichment of disease-linked clones within matched ankylosing spondylitis synovial fluid.

Libraries of TCR beta came from quantitative 5'-RACE with molecular barcodes. TCRdb used MiXCR to reprocess the 5' RACE reads, holding one entry per CDR3 protein. This repertoire shows some 100,000 distinct CDR3 sequences, about 9% found once; its top ten account for under 35%. The chain recombines TRBV5-6 with TRBJ2-2; D perhaps matches TRBD2 (5 bases). Sequencing input: blood, either unsorted or a sorted T cell fraction (not recorded which). The TCR was taken from a male donor with ankylosing spondylitis. In DNA form, the CDR3 reads TGTGCCAGCAGCCCCGGGGTGCTGAGCTGGGAGCTGTTTTTT. Its protein product is CASSPGVLSWELFF.